This T cell receptor beta chain was identified in a study of T cell repertoires in cytomegalovirus infection. The overall study: Public TCR beta signatures indicated both CMV infection and matching HLA type. Whole-study findings and limits: HLA-C-restricted CMV clonotypes gave the most frequent clonotype in two of eight donors. Based on cumulative public TCR beta family frequency, carriers of CMV plus the relevant HLA were identified.

TCRdb re-called the reads with MiXCR, one entry per CDR3 protein. The sample holds 400,000 to 550,000 distinct CDR3 sequences, around 10% seen once. Remarks on this clonotype: The antigen remains unidentified.

Sequencing input: PBMCs. The sequence derives from a human donor in good health (CMV status not recorded). Some clones in this sample may be carry-over from other donors' samples.

This CDR3 reads CASSWTTGNQPQHF. CDR3 nucleotide sequence: TGTGCCAGTAGTTGGACAACAGGCAATCAGCCCCAGCATTTT. The rearrangement uses TRBV19 and TRBJ1-5; possible D gene TRBD1, 5 bases. V was clipped by 5 bases and J by 2 bases, with 10 bases between them. This CDR3 contains 14 residues. Looked up from germline, CDR1 is LNHDA and CDR2 is SQIVND (reference sequence).